Listed here are 29 T cell receptor beta chains from one sample, sequenced in a study of T cell responses to AZD1222 COVID-19 vaccine. The assay was immunoSEQ multiplex PCR, and TCRdb's table has in-frame clones only and misses some. The table records fewer than 110,000 clones, 91% of them present only once. The source material was peripheral blood, sampled on day 0 of AZD1222 vaccination. The receptors here all came from an adult in good health.

The rearrangement uses TRBV4-1 and TRBJ2-1, with TRBD2 identical over 12 bases. In germline, CDR1 is MGHRA, CDR2 YSYEKL. CDR3 size: 19 residues. V lost 0 bases to trimming and J lost 0 bases; unmatched junction nucleotides: 6. CDR3 region: CASSQDGTSGRSSYNEQFF. In DNA form, the CDR3 reads TGCGCCAGCAGCCAAGACGGGACTAGCGGGCGAAGCTCCTACAATGAGCAGTTCTTC.

V and J are TRBV29-1 and TRBJ1-2; D not resolved. Germline V CDR1 and CDR2: SQVTM, ANQGSEA. The length of the CDR3 is 13 residues. Trimming removed 6 bases from V and 2 bases from J, with 13 bases in between. CDR3 DNA: TGCAGCGTCGGTGGAGGACCAAACTATGGCTACACCTTC. Its translation: CSVGGGPNYGYTF.

The chain links TRBV3-1 (or the pseudogene TRBV3-2) to TRBJ1-2; D is unclear. Per the germline V gene, CDR1 is LGHDT and CDR2 is YNNKEL (reference sequence). V lost 0 bases and J lost 4, with 12 bases in between. The CDR3 is 15 amino acids. The CDR3: CASSQDPRAPYGYTF. CDR3 coding DNA: TGTGCCAGCAGCCAAGACCCCCGGGCGCCCTATGGCTACACCTTC.

The count of this clone is one. The rearrangement uses TRBV19 and TRBJ1-2; D gene unclear. This CDR3 comprises 13 residues. Per germline, CDR1 LNHDA and CDR2 SQIVND (reference sequence). V lost 7 bases and J lost 4, with 13 bases in between. The CDR3 DNA reads as TGTGCCAGTACCGGGGAGGGATTCTATGGCTACACCTTC. It translates to CASTGEGFYGYTF.

This clone was seen just once. The gene calls are TRBV7-9 and TRBJ2-2; 11 positions agree with TRBD2. The CDR3 runs to 17 residues. Trimming removed 5 bases from V and 4 bases from J; junction bases left unmatched: 9. The germline CDR1 and CDR2 sequences are SEHNR and FQNEAQ (reference sequence). The CDR3 DNA sequence: TGTGCCAGCAGCAATAGCGGGGGGGCATTGAGCACCGGGGAGCTGTTTTTT. Translation gives CASSNSGGALSTGELFF.

In nucleotides, the CDR3 is TGTGCCAGCAGCTTATACGGAACAGATACGCAGTATTTT. Residues: CASSLYGTDTQYF. The chain has TRBV11-2 and TRBJ2-3, with D uncertain. The germline gives CDR1 SGHAT, CDR2 FQNNGV. Between the trimmed V and J ends, which lost 2 bases and 3 bases, there was a span of 6 bases. CDR3 length: 13 residues. The whole variable domain, remainder taken from reference TRBV11-2 and TRBJ2-3, is EAGVAQSPRYKIIEKRQSVAFWCNPISGHATLYWYQQILGQGPKLLIQFQNNGVVDDSQLPKDRFSAERLKGVDSTLKIQPAKLEDSAVYLCASSLYGTDTQYFGPGTRLTVL.

This chain uses TRBV11-2 with TRBJ1-2; no definite D call. Germline-derived CDR1 and CDR2 are SGHAT and FQNNGV. V lost 7 bases to trimming and J lost 4 bases, with 19 bases between them. This CDR3 region has 15 residues. The CDR3 region has the DNA TGTGCCAGCACCCTAGCCGGGCAGGCCCTCTATGGCTACACCTTC. This sequence encodes CASTLAGQALYGYTF.

The chain joins TRBV5-4 to TRBJ1-2; 8 positions match TRBD1. This CDR3 is built from 15 residues. Germline V gene sequence: CDR1 SGHNT, CDR2 YYREEE (reference sequence). Trimming took 3 bases from V and 2 from J; bases not matched to a gene: 6. The CDR3 is CASSSRSGGNYGYTF. The CDR3 DNA reads as TGTGCCAGCAGCTCTAGGTCAGGGGGCAACTATGGCTACACCTTC.

This chain joins TRBV12-2 and TRBJ1-5; TRBD1, as called in the table, went unchecked against the DNA. TRBV12-2 is deemed a pseudogene. The CDR3 totals 16 residues. The CDR3 nucleotides read TGTGCAAGTCGCTTCGAGGACAGGGATGGCAATCAGCCCCAGCATTTT. This codes for CASRFEDRDGNQPQHF.

This sequence joins TRBV18 and TRBJ2-1; 10 bases line up with TRBD2. CDR1 KGHSH and CDR2 LQKENI come from the germline V gene. The CDR3 is 20 residues long. Trimming removed 5 bases from V and 8 bases from J; junction bases left unmatched: 24. CDR3 bases: TGTGCCAGCTCAAGAGTCATAAGGTCCCAGCTTGGGACTAGCGTAGATGAGCAGTTCTTC. Translated, it gives CASSRVIRSQLGTSVDEQFF.

The rearrangement joins TRBV11-3 to TRBJ2-1; 9 bases align to TRBD2. The CDR3 is 16 amino acids. The germline CDR1 and CDR2 sequences are SGHNT and YENEEA. Unmatched junction bases numbered 12, after V lost 5 bases and J lost 7 bases. CDR3 sequence (DNA): TGTGCCAGCAGCCCTGGCTGGGGCGGGGGGGGAAATGAGCAGTTCTTC. Protein sequence: CASSPGWGGGGNEQFF. Supplemented by reference TRBV11-3 and TRBJ2-1, the full variable domain reads EAGVVQSPRYKIIEKKQPVAFWCNPISGHNTLYWYLQNLGQGPELLIRYENEEAVDDSQLPKDRFSAERLKGVDSTLKIQPAELGDSAVYLCASSPGWGGGGNEQFFGPGTRLTVL.

The CDR3 reads CASRRWTGGWNTEAFF. In DNA, the CDR3 is TGTGCCAGCAGACGTTGGACAGGGGGCTGGAACACTGAAGCTTTCTTT. This chain connects TRBV2 to TRBJ1-1; the match to TRBD1 covers 11 bases. Trimming at V came to 6 bases and at J to 1 base, leaving 7 bases not matched to a gene. CDR1 is SNHLY, CDR2 FYNNEI, per germline. CDR3 length: 16 amino acids.

This chain connects TRBV6-1 to TRBJ2-7, with D possibly called TRBD1 or TRBD2 (5 bases each). Germline CDR1 MNHNS, CDR2 SASEGT. V was pared by 2 bases and J by 3 bases, with 11 bases between. The CDR3 is 14 residues long. The CDR3, as DNA: TGTGCCAGCAGTGAAAGCGGCAGGGACTACGAGCAGTACTTC. This encodes CASSESGRDYEQYF.

This clone was seen more than once but under ten times. The chain recombines TRBV9 with TRBJ1-2, with a tentative D call TRBD1 (5 bases). The CDR3 is 13 residues long. Germline V gene sequence: CDR1 SGDLS, CDR2 YYNGEE. The ends were cut back, 2 bases at V and 2 bases at J, with 7 bases in the middle. The DNA for the CDR3 is TGTGCCAGCAGCGTCGGACAAAACTATGGCTACACCTTC. The encoded protein is CASSVGQNYGYTF.

The chain uses TRBV30 and TRBJ1-2, with 8 nucleotides matching TRBD1. Germline values: CDR1 GTSNPN, CDR2 SVGIG (reference sequence). The CDR3 contains 12 residues. V shed 8 bases, J shed 8 bases, and the junction held 10 bases outside the gene matches. The CDR3, as DNA: TGTGCCAGCAGGACAGGGCTGGGCGGCTACACCTTC. Translated: CASRTGLGGYTF.

The J gene is TRBJ1-5, the V gene TRBV19; TRBD1 is a possible D gene (6 bases). Deletions cut 4 bases from V and 1 base from J, with 11 bases between. CDR1 is LNHDA and CDR2 is SQIVND in the germline V gene (reference sequence). This CDR3 region has 15 residues. The CDR3 protein is CASSTAGASNQPQHF. CDR3 nucleotides: TGTGCCAGTAGTACGGCAGGGGCCAGCAATCAGCCCCAGCATTTT.

The gene calls are TRBV6-2 or TRBV6-3 and TRBJ1-6; D is uncertain. The V and J ends lost 4 bases and 5 bases respectively, with 6 bases between them. This CDR3 has 13 amino acids. Germline V gene data show CDR1 as MNHEY and CDR2 as SVGEGT. This CDR3 is CASSFTDNSPLHF. For the CDR3, the DNA is TGTGCCAGCAGTTTCACGGATAATTCACCCCTCCACTTT.

On this clone itself: Different DNA sequences within this sample yield the same CDR3. The J gene is TRBJ2-1, the V gene TRBV3-1 (or the pseudogene TRBV3-2); D remains unclear. The germline V gene has CDR1 LGHDT and CDR2 YNNKEL (reference sequence). V lost 1 base, J lost 5 bases, and 6 bases lay in between. The CDR3 totals 13 residues. The CDR3 DNA reads TGTGCCAGCAGCCAAGGATTACACAATGAGCAGTTCTTC. This gives the protein CASSQGLHNEQFF.

The chain joins TRBV7-9 to TRBJ2-5, with D uncertain. Per germline, CDR1 SEHNR and CDR2 FQNEAQ (reference sequence). This CDR3 region has 12 residues. V shed 5 bases and J shed 5 bases, with 9 bases lying between them. The DNA for the CDR3 is TGTGCCAGCAGCCTAGAGTCGGAGACCCAGTACTTC. Its protein is CASSLESETQYF.

The chain recombines TRBV2 with TRBJ1-2, with D possibly being TRBD1 (5 bases). Looked up from germline, CDR1 is SNHLY and CDR2 is FYNNEI. The CDR3 loop spans 16 amino acids. V was trimmed by 2 bases and J by 8 bases, leaving 21 bases between them. CDR3 residues: CASSEWGRQGSEGYTF. As DNA, the CDR3 is TGTGCCAGCAGTGAATGGGGTCGGCAGGGATCAGAGGGCTACACCTTC. The variable domain in full, with the rest retrieved from reference TRBV2 and TRBJ1-2, is EPEVTQTPSHQVTQMGQEVILRCVPISNHLYFYWYRQILGQKVEFLVSFYNNEISEKSEIFDDQFSVERPDGSNFTLKIRSTKLEDSAMYFCASSEWGRQGSEGYTFGSGTRLTVV.

This sequence joins TRBV24-1 and TRBJ2-7; D is unresolved. This CDR3 comprises 16 residues. Germline assignment: CDR1 KGHDR and CDR2 SFDVKD. The V and J ends lost 5 bases and 5 bases respectively, with 21 bases between them. CDR3 in amino acids: CATSATRRKHHNEQYF. CDR3 DNA sequence: TGTGCCACCAGTGCCACCCGGCGTAAGCATCACAACGAGCAGTACTTC.

J is TRBJ1-2 and V is TRBV2, with D uncertain. Looked up from germline, CDR1 is SNHLY and CDR2 is FYNNEI. CDR3 size: 12 residues. V gave up 6 bases and J gave up 2 bases, with 7 bases separating them. The CDR3 sequence is CASRYTNYGYTF. CDR3 in DNA: TGTGCCAGCAGGTACACGAACTATGGCTACACCTTC.

The rearrangement links TRBV12-3 or TRBV12-4 to TRBJ1-5; D is ambiguous. The V and J ends lost 3 bases and 5 bases respectively, with 8 bases between them. CDR3 size: 13 residues. CDR3 sequence reads: CASSFGSDQPQHF. In DNA, the CDR3 is TGTGCCAGCAGTTTCGGGTCGGATCAGCCCCAGCATTTT.

V gene TRBV6-5 combines with J gene TRBJ2-5; D not certain. V lost 0 bases and J lost 5, with 10 bases in between. The CDR3 contains 14 residues. The V gene's germline CDR1 is MNHEY and CDR2 SVGAGI. The CDR3 is CASSYSSVAETQYF. In DNA, the CDR3 is TGTGCCAGCAGTTACTCGAGTGTGGCGGAGACCCAGTACTTC.

The chain employs TRBV7-2 and TRBJ2-7; D ambiguous. Trimming left V 1 base short and J 3 bases short, with 7 bases between. The CDR3 spans 13 residues. The germline V gene has CDR1 SGHTA and CDR2 FQGNSA. CDR3 loop: CASSLERDYEQYF. The CDR3, as DNA: TGTGCCAGCAGCTTAGAACGCGACTACGAGCAGTACTTC.

The rearrangement uses TRBV10-3 and TRBJ1-2; D gene uncertain. V was pared by 1 base and J by 8 bases, with 17 bases between. From germline, CDR1 is ENHRY and CDR2 SYGVKD. This CDR3 has 15 amino acids. CDR3 sequence (DNA): TGTGCCATCAGTGAGTTCTCCGAGGGATTCGGGGGCTACACCTTC. Protein: CAISEFSEGFGGYTF.

This clone has only one observation. The V and J genes are TRBV18 and TRBJ1-2; tentative D call: TRBD1 (5 bases). From germline, CDR1 is KGHSH and CDR2 LQKENI. This CDR3 has 18 residues. V lost 3 bases to trimming and J lost 8 bases, with 28 bases between them. The CDR3, as DNA: TGTGCCAGCTCACCCGTAACCGGGACCTCGGGCCTGGGAGGGGGCTACACCTTC. This gives the protein CASSPVTGTSGLGGGYTF. The variable domain in full, completed from reference TRBV18 and TRBJ1-2, reads NAGVMQNPRHLVRRRGQEARLRCSPMKGHSHVYWYRQLPEEGLKFMVYLQKENIIDESGMPKERFSAEFPKEGPSILRIQQVVRGDSAAYFCASSPVTGTSGLGGGYTFGSGTRLTVV.

The chain couples TRBV5-1 to TRBJ2-7; 8 bases are a match to TRBD2. Germline lookup yields CDR1 SGHRS and CDR2 YFSETQ. The length of the CDR3 is 14 residues. The J segment lost 6 bases and the V segment lost 4 bases, leaving 9 bases of the junction unmatched. CDR3 sequence (DNA): TGCGCCAGCAGCGCGGGGGGCCCCTCGGCCGAGCAGTACTTC. Translated, it gives CASSAGGPSAEQYF.

The chain carries TRBV10-3 and TRBJ1-3; unclear D gene. CDR1 ENHRY and CDR2 SYGVKD come from the germline V gene. The CDR3 has 16 residues. Trimming took off 3 bases at V and 0 bases at J, with 12 bases between the two ends. This chain's CDR3 is CAISDKREGSGNTIYF. CDR3 DNA: TGTGCCATCAGTGACAAGAGAGAGGGCTCTGGAAACACCATATATTTT.